This TCR beta chain was found in a study of PD-1 blockade in classical Hodgkin lymphoma. The overall study: Nivolumab dosing for patients was 3 mg/kg, administered intravenously every 2 weeks.

Noted time point: cycle 4 day 1 (C4D1), after less than 7 weeks of nivolumab. No patient escaped relapse after autologous stem cell transplantation, and brentuximab vedotin exposure varied. Purified CD4+ T cells were obtained from thawed PBMCs through magnetic negative selection. Study findings and constraints: At C4D1, TCR diversity had climbed significantly for CD4+ cells, though not for CD8+ cells. Healthy donors reportedly exceeded newly diagnosed patients in baseline TCR diversity. Those patients who began receiving nivolumab less than 1 year after ASCT had lower diversity, and they were excluded.

Profiled with immunoSEQ multiplex PCR; TCRdb holds only in-frame clones, not every one. The table records some 19,000 clones, approximately 72% of them present only once. Turning to this clone: Its specificity is not known.

This clonotype originated in a human donor with classical Hodgkin lymphoma. Sequenced material: CD4+ T cells from blood, taken before the fourth cycle of nivolumab.

CDR3 region: CASSQTQETQYF. CDR3 in DNA: TGTGCCAGTAGTCAGACTCAAGAGACCCAGTACTTC. The rearrangement joins TRBV19 to TRBJ2-5, with unresolved D. Germline V gene sequence: CDR1 LNHDA, CDR2 SQIVND (reference sequence). This CDR3 contains 12 residues. Trimming took off 5 bases at V and 2 bases at J, with 6 bases between the two ends.